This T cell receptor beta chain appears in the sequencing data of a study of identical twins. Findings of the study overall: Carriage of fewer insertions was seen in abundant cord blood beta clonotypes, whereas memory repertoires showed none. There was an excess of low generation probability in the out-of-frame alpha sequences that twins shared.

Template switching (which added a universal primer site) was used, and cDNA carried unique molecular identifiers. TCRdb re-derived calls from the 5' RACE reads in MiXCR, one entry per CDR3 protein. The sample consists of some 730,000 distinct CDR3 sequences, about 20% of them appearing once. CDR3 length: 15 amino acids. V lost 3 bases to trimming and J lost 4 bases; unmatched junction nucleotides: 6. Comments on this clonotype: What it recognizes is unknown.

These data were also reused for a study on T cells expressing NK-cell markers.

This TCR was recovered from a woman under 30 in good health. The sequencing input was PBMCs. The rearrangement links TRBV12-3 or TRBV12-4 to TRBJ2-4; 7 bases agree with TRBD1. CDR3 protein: CASSFLGQVKNIQYF. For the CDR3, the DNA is TGTGCCAGCAGTTTTCTAGGACAGGTTAAAAACATTCAGTACTTC.